This is a list of T cell receptor beta chains from one sample in a study of T cells after yellow fever vaccination. TCRdb itself ran the 5' RACE reads through MiXCR, one entry per CDR3 protein. The top ten hold 18% of the sample, which has a few hundred thousand distinct CDR3 sequences, around 6.8% seen once. The material sequenced was PBMCs, taken about 41 days after the first yellow fever vaccination. These receptor sequences come from a man aged 18 to 29 who received the YFV17D yellow fever vaccine. Both conserved end residues are part of each CDR3. The D gene is left open where the match is weak. Expanded clones get a size class; other rows say once, few or many, or leave the size out.

J gene: TRBJ1-2
V gene: TRBV7-2
D gene: NA
clone size: NA
CDR3 DNA: TGTGCCAGCAGCTTAAACAGAGAGAACTATGGCTACACCTTC
CDR3 protein: CASSLNRENYGYTF

J gene: TRBJ2-3
V gene: TRBV7-3
D gene: TRBD2
clone size: NA
CDR3 DNA: TGTGCCAGCAGCACACGGCCTAGCGGATGGGATACGCAGTATTTT
CDR3 protein: CASSTRPSGWDTQYF

J gene: TRBJ2-5
V gene: TRBV20-1
D gene: NA
clone size: many
CDR3 DNA: TGCAGTGCTAGAGTCAAAAGTCGGGCATTAGTCTCAGAGACCCAGTACTTC
CDR3 protein: CSARVKSRALVSETQYF

J gene: TRBJ1-1
V gene: TRBV4-3
D gene: NA
clone size: many
CDR3 DNA: TGCGCCAGCAGCCAAGATACGGGGACTGAAGCTTTCTTT
CDR3 protein: CASSQDTGTEAFF

J gene: TRBJ2-1
V gene: TRBV5-5
D gene: NA
clone size: NA
CDR3 DNA: TGTGCCAGCAGCTCAGCTGCGACCTCCTACAATGAGCAGTTCTTC
CDR3 protein: CASSSAATSYNEQFF

J gene: TRBJ2-1
V gene: TRBV27
D gene: NA
clone size: few
CDR3 DNA: TGTGCCAGCAGTTTTTCACCCGGTTTCCATTACAATGAGCAGTTCTTC
CDR3 protein: CASSFSPGFHYNEQFF

J gene: TRBJ2-3
V gene: TRBV10-1
D gene: TRBD2
clone size: few
CDR3 DNA: TGCGCCAGCAGTGAGTGGCGGGGGAGAACAGATACGCAGTATTTT
CDR3 protein: CASSEWRGRTDTQYF

J gene: TRBJ1-1
V gene: TRBV29-1
D gene: NA
clone size: many
CDR3 DNA: TGCAGCGCCAGTAAAGCGAATACTGAAGCTTTCTTT
CDR3 protein: CSASKANTEAFF

J gene: TRBJ2-3
V gene: TRBV28
D gene: NA
clone size: few
CDR3 DNA: TGTGCCAGCAACGGACAGAACACAGATACGCAGTATTTT
CDR3 protein: CASNGQNTDTQYF

J gene: TRBJ2-5
V gene: TRBV6-5
D gene: NA
clone size: once
CDR3 DNA: TGTGCCAGCAGTTACTCGAGTACCAGGCAAGAGACCCAGTACTTC
CDR3 protein: CASSYSSTRQETQYF

J gene: TRBJ1-3
V gene: TRBV6-1
D gene: NA
clone size: NA
CDR3 DNA: TGTGCCAGCAGTGACAGGGGCCATGGAAACACCATATATTTT
CDR3 protein: CASSDRGHGNTIYF

J gene: TRBJ2-3
V gene: TRBV7-9
D gene: NA
clone size: few
CDR3 DNA: TGTGCCAGCATCCTAGATAGCGGCACAGATACGCAGTATTTT
CDR3 protein: CASILDSGTDTQYF

J gene: TRBJ2-1
V gene: TRBV12-3/TRBV12-4
D gene: NA
clone size: many
CDR3 DNA: TGTGCCAGCAGTTTGAGGAGAGGGGTGGACAGCTCCTACAATGAGCAGTTCTTC
CDR3 protein: CASSLRRGVDSSYNEQFF

J gene: TRBJ2-3
V gene: TRBV12-3/TRBV12-4
D gene: NA
clone size: many
CDR3 DNA: TGTGCCAGCACCCCGAACACAGATACGCAGTATTTT
CDR3 protein: CASTPNTDTQYF

J gene: TRBJ1-3
V gene: TRBV14
D gene: NA
clone size: few
CDR3 DNA: TGTGCCAGCAGCCAACAGGCTGGAAACACCATATATTTT
CDR3 protein: CASSQQAGNTIYF

J gene: TRBJ1-2
V gene: TRBV3-1
D gene: NA
clone size: few
CDR3 DNA: TGTGCCAGCAGCCAAGTTGGAGGGGGCTACACCTTC
CDR3 protein: CASSQVGGGYTF

J gene: TRBJ2-1
V gene: TRBV7-2
D gene: NA
clone size: NA
CDR3 DNA: TGTGCCAGCAGCTTTAACGGGGGAATGGGTGAGCAGTTCTTC
CDR3 protein: CASSFNGGMGEQFF

J gene: TRBJ1-6
V gene: TRBV5-1
D gene: NA
clone size: NA
CDR3 DNA: TGCGCCAGCAGCTTGCGAGGGCCACCCCTCCACTTT
CDR3 protein: CASSLRGPPLHF

J gene: TRBJ2-1
V gene: TRBV5-1
D gene: NA
clone size: many
CDR3 DNA: TGCGCCAGCAGCTTGTTCACGAGAGGGATTGACAATGAGCAGTTCTTC
CDR3 protein: CASSLFTRGIDNEQFF

J gene: TRBJ1-4
V gene: TRBV5-1
D gene: NA
clone size: NA
CDR3 DNA: TGCGCCAGCAGCTTGGAGGTTCCGGGTGCAACTAATGAAAAACTGTTTTTT
CDR3 protein: CASSLEVPGATNEKLFF

J gene: TRBJ1-2
V gene: TRBV7-9
D gene: NA
clone size: few
CDR3 DNA: TGTGCCAGCAGCTTACGAGCGGATTATGGCTACACCTTC
CDR3 protein: CASSLRADYGYTF

J gene: TRBJ2-7
V gene: TRBV6-2/TRBV6-3
D gene: TRBD1
clone size: NA
CDR3 DNA: TGTGCCAGCAGTGGATACGGACAGGGGGACGAGCAGTACTTC
CDR3 protein: CASSGYGQGDEQYF

J gene: TRBJ2-6
V gene: TRBV11-1
D gene: NA
clone size: NA
CDR3 DNA: TGTGCCAGCAGCTTAGGCAGGGAGCCTAACTCTGGGGCCAACGTCCTGACTTTC
CDR3 protein: CASSLGREPNSGANVLTF

J gene: TRBJ2-5
V gene: TRBV6-2/TRBV6-3
D gene: NA
clone size: many
CDR3 DNA: TGTGCCAGCAGTTACTACCAAGAGACCCAGTACTTC
CDR3 protein: CASSYYQETQYF

J gene: TRBJ1-3
V gene: TRBV5-1
D gene: NA
clone size: many
CDR3 DNA: TGCGCCAGCAGCTTGGACCCGGTTGGAAACACCATATATTTT
CDR3 protein: CASSLDPVGNTIYF